This T cell receptor (beta chain) appears in the sequencing data of a study of human thymus T cells (TCRdb year 2020). For the wider study: The study used under 10 infant thymus samples plus four related peripheral blood samples to characterize TCR alpha and beta repertoires. The infant donors were about 6 to 250 days old, and the cohort included roughly six males and a couple of females. Beyond this particular receptor, the publication reports: On average, roughly 850,000 unique TCRB clonotypes were obtained from thymus samples, compared with about 84,000 from blood samples. V and J gene segment usage appeared biased in both thymic and peripheral blood repertoires.

Comments on this clone: The antigen it binds to is not known. The sample holds no much larger clone one base away, and base qualities are not on file.

The donors were immunologically healthy infants in Finland who had open corrective cardiac surgery for congenital heart defects. From four of the eight donors, a small aliquot of roughly 0.5-1 mL peripheral blood was collected during surgery. For the blood samples, genomic DNA was extracted from all available leukocytes instead of from a set number of cells. ACK lysis buffer was used to clear erythrocytes from the blood, and the leukocytes were then kept as pellets at -70 degrees C. A QIAsymphony instrument was used to extract genomic DNA from the frozen cell pellets. Per the germline V gene (reference sequence), MNHNY is the CDR1 and SVGAGI is the CDR2. At the junction V is shortened by 6 bases and J by 3 bases, with 9 bases in between. The CDR3 sequence holds 13 residues, the cysteine and phenylalanine included. Only the CDR3 DNA stays, 39 bases, in frame from base 1. The immunoSEQ multiplex PCR assay was used to amplify the TCRB and TCRAD loci from a standardized quantity of quality-controlled genomic DNA. The amplicons covered the V(D)J region and were long enough to include the CDR3 and to identify the V and J genes. Amplicon sequencing was performed on an Illumina platform through the commercial immunoSEQ service. The published analysis was carried out like this. Corrections for primer bias and sequencing errors followed previously described methods, while TCRAD and TCRB definitions were based on the IMGT database. Analysis of the repertoires was done with immunoSEQ Analyzer 3.0 and VDJTools and included basic statistics, V/J segment usage, diversity estimates, rarefaction and pairwise overlap. To estimate diversity, the Chao1, ChaoE, Efron-Thisted, Shannon and inverse Simpson indices were applied, and diversity was also estimated on datasets down-sampled to the smallest sample. Repertoire overlap was assessed by strict matching of CDR3 nucleotide sequence, V gene and J gene, and clustering was done by Jaccard-based multidimensional scaling. TCRdb limited this immuneACCESS table to in-frame rearrangements with V and J called. A share of clones is missing; checked studies link under half to unresolved V genes, and the rest is unexplained. The V and J calls and clone size were taken over from that table, and D and trimming were inferred from the DNA. In all, the sample holds tens of thousands of clones, and over 85% of those were seen once. Around 5.4% of the sample comes from the top ten.

Sequencing was performed on blood. This receptor was taken from a boy under three years old with a congenital heart defect but otherwise immunologically healthy. This chain joins TRBV6-6 to TRBJ1-5; the D gene identity is not certain. The CDR3 region has the sequence CASRRGFNQPQHF. The bases are TGTGCCAGCAGACGAGGCTTCAATCAGCCCCAGCATTTT.